The T cell receptor beta chain under discussion was sequenced for a study of blood T cell repertoires in COVID-19. Across the whole study: Spain, Italy and the United States supplied samples that represented acute and convalescent COVID-19. PBMCs, B-cell-depleted T cells, or T cells were the source of the cDNA or gDNA that made up the material.

The CDR3 covers 13 residues. V was cut by 6 bases and J by 11 bases, with 14 bases left in between. Germline-derived CDR1 and CDR2 are MNHEY and SMNVEV (reference sequence). In the source study's methods: Cell counts per sample came from amplifying reference gene primers. Clones were read by immunoSEQ multiplex PCR, and TCRdb kept only the in-frame ones, dropping some. V and J calls and clone size come straight from that table; D and trimming were deduced from the DNA. The table includes a few hundred thousand clones, 80% to 95% detected once. Participant ages covered roughly 18 to 90 years across 20 to 25 US areas.

V gene TRBV27 combines with J gene TRBJ1-6, with unresolved D. Sequencing was done on a sample of PBMCs or T cells enriched from blood (not recorded which). The receptor's source is a woman aged 40 to 55 who had been exposed to COVID-19. The CDR3 reads CASRSAGPTPLHF. The CDR3 DNA follows: TGTGCCAGCAGATCAGCGGGCCCCACACCCCTCCACTTT.